This TCR beta chain was sequenced during a study of T cell changes during pregnancy in multiple sclerosis. Clones were read by immunoSEQ multiplex PCR, and TCRdb kept only the in-frame ones, dropping some. There are approximately 90,000 clones in the sample; almost 95% occur only once, and 2% to 2.5% lies in the top ten. This CDR3 has 16 amino acids. Germline V gene lookup returns CDR1 LNHDA and CDR2 SQIVND (reference sequence). The trim removed 8 bases at V and 0 bases at J, leaving 12 bases unmatched. The origin of this receptor is a female donor with multiple sclerosis, enrolled in a pregnancy study. This specimen consisted of peripheral blood, obtained after pregnancy. V and J are TRBV19 and TRBJ1-2; 7 bases line up with TRBD1. The CDR3: CASRRGQNQANYGYTF. In DNA form, the CDR3 reads TGTGCCAGTCGGCGGGGACAGAATCAAGCTAACTATGGCTACACCTTC.